This is a list of T cell receptor beta chains from one sample in a study of blood T cells in healthy people across ages. TCRdb itself ran the 5' RACE reads through MiXCR, one entry per CDR3 protein. This table has about 2 million distinct CDR3 sequences, around 48% appearing once. Specimen: blood. These receptor sequences come from a woman between 40 and 50 years old in good health. The conserved cysteine and the conserved F or W are not part of the CDR3 here. Clone size is given for some rows only: seen once, a few or many times, or a class if the clone is expanded.

size,J,V,CDR3
NA,TRBJ2-7,TRBV18,ASSPQDGFYEQY
once,TRBJ2-1,TRBV5-1,ASSLGLAGGPLGNEQF
NA,TRBJ2-7,TRBV29-1,SGGDRLYEQY
NA,TRBJ1-4,TRBV7-2,ASSLRSGGAVNEKLF
NA,TRBJ1-2,TRBV5-1,ASSGAGFSGYT
few,TRBJ2-5,TRBV19,ASRGTSGGQETQY
NA,TRBJ2-5,TRBV21-1,ASSKGQSQVETQY
NA,TRBJ2-7,TRBV5-1,ASSLSGPHEQY
NA,TRBJ1-4,TRBV29-1,SVEPATNEKLF
NA,TRBJ2-7,TRBV12-3/TRBV12-4,ASSTPWGHYNEQY
NA,TRBJ2-4,TRBV7-9,ASSLVVGTGGSGQY
NA,TRBJ2-5,TRBV20-1,SAGGRAGETQY
many,TRBJ1-2,TRBV12-3/TRBV12-4,ASSLTGYGYT
NA,TRBJ1-4,TRBV27,ASMDHRANEKLF
NA,TRBJ2-5,TRBV7-3,ASSLNTGGAETQY
NA,NA,TRBV5-6,ASSLQGQGGNIQY
NA,TRBJ1-2,TRBV4-3,ASSDNRGDYGYT
NA,TRBJ2-1,TRBV28,ASRLGLAGYNEQF
few,TRBJ2-1,TRBV3-1,ASSQRGPGDEQF
NA,TRBJ1-2,TRBV20-1,SAREGDSVYGYT
few,TRBJ2-3,TRBV7-2,ASSLAAGGLSTDTQY
NA,TRBJ1-2,TRBV20-1,SARGRGIPPEDWYGYT
once,TRBJ1-1,TRBV6-2/TRBV6-3,ASRDTGFTEAF
NA,NA,TRBV14,ASSQGPGLGRETQY
few,TRBJ2-3,TRBV10-2,ASSDPTSGRTDTQY
NA,NA,TRBV28,ASSLVSGAGPRYEQY
NA,TRBJ1-4,TRBV6-5,ASRPAGLNEKLF
NA,TRBJ2-1,TRBV12-3/TRBV12-4,ASSPDPNNNEQF
NA,TRBJ2-6,TRBV21-1,ASTIRLIKGSLGANVLT